The 18 T cell receptor beta chains reported below all come from one sample, sequenced in a study of T-cell reconstitution after alpha-beta-depleted transplantation in children. Unique molecular identifiers tagged the TCRbeta library. A single record per CDR3 protein comes from TCRdb applying MiXCR to the PCR reads. The sample records approximately 79,000 distinct CDR3 sequences, around a sixth being singletons. Sequenced here: PBMCs, mostly from graft donor cells, sampled 360 days after TCRalphabeta/CD19-depleted stem cell transplant. These TCRs come from a male patient aged 2 to 9 who had a stem cell transplant for acute lymphoblastic leukemia, so the T cells may come from the graft donor.

This clonotype has a handful of counts. The CDR3 region has the DNA TGTGCCAGCAGAGCTCCCCTCCGGGAGAGGGTTGAGTACTTC. This sequence encodes CASRAPLRERVEYF. The gene calls are TRBV5-5 and TRBJ2-7; the D gene is possibly TRBD2 (6 bases). Germline V gene sequence: CDR1 SGHKS, CDR2 YYEKEE (reference sequence). The CDR3 runs 14 residues. V was pared by 5 bases and J by 11 bases, with 23 bases between.

This clonotype turned up a few times. The rearrangement joins TRBV24-1 to TRBJ1-5; D is possibly TRBD1 (6 bases). Trimming pared 4 bases from V and 5 bases from J, leaving 14 bases between. Germline CDR1 reads KGHDR; CDR2 reads SFDVKD. This CDR3 is 15 amino acids long. CDR3 region: CATSDPGTRYQPQHF. The CDR3 DNA reads TGTGCCACCAGTGACCCTGGGACACGTTATCAGCCCCAGCATTTT.

The V gene is TRBV2, the J gene TRBJ2-6; TRBD1 aligns across 8 bases. The CDR3 has 16 amino acids. The trim removed 6 bases at V and 3 bases at J, leaving 7 bases unmatched. Germline CDR1 SNHLY, CDR2 FYNNEI. The CDR3: CASRKTGGGGANVLTF. The CDR3 bases are TGTGCCAGCAGAAAAACAGGGGGTGGTGGGGCCAACGTCCTGACTTTC.

In its sample, this clonotype was seen a few times. This chain links TRBV29-1 with TRBJ2-1; D gene ambiguous. Germline lookup yields CDR1 SQVTM and CDR2 ANQGSEA. This CDR3 spans 13 amino acids. V was pared by 3 bases and J by 0 bases, with 6 bases between. The CDR3: CSVDVTSYNEQFF. DNA of the CDR3: TGCAGCGTTGACGTAACCTCCTACAATGAGCAGTTCTTC.

This chain joins TRBV5-1 and TRBJ2-3; no firm D call. Germline V gene lookup returns CDR1 SGHRS and CDR2 YFSETQ. This CDR3 spans 13 amino acids. Trimming shortened V by 1 base and J by 4 bases, and 7 bases separated the two germline ends. CDR3 in DNA: TGCGCCAGCAGCTTGTACGACTCAGATACGCAGTATTTT. Amino acid sequence: CASSLYDSDTQYF.

The CDR3 sequence is CASSPYNTGTVGEKLFF. For the CDR3, the DNA is TGTGCCAGCAGTCCTTACAACACCGGGACGGTGGGTGAAAAACTGTTTTTT. V usage is TRBV12-3 or TRBV12-4 and J usage is TRBJ1-4; tentative D call: TRBD1 (5 bases). The CDR3 is made up of 17 amino acids. Trimming removed 5 bases at V and 7 bases at J, with 23 bases between.

The J gene is TRBJ2-7, the V gene TRBV7-6; tentative D call: TRBD1 (5 bases). Germline V gene data show CDR1 as SGHVS and CDR2 as FNYEAQ. There are 15 residues in the CDR3. Trimming took off 2 bases at V and 0 bases at J, with 11 bases between the two ends. CDR3 nucleotide sequence: TGTGCCAGCAGCTTAACCCCGACAGACTCCTACGAGCAGTACTTC. This translates into CASSLTPTDSYEQYF.

The rearrangement joins TRBV10-3 to TRBJ2-7, with D possibly called TRBD1 or TRBD2 (5 bases each). This CDR3 is built from 16 residues. Germline V lookup: CDR1 ENHRY, CDR2 SYGVKD. V was pared by 3 bases and J by 2 bases, with 17 bases between. The chain's CDR3 is CAISEQGARGTYEQYF. DNA of the CDR3: TGTGCCATCAGTGAACAAGGGGCACGAGGGACCTACGAGCAGTACTTC.

This chain connects TRBV12-3 or TRBV12-4 to TRBJ1-2, with D hard to call. V dropped 5 bases and J dropped 7 bases, with 11 bases sitting between them. This CDR3 has 12 amino acids. CDR3 DNA sequence: TGTGCCAGCAGTGTGACGGACGGTGGCTACACCTTC. It specifies CASSVTDGGYTF.

This chain joins TRBV5-1 and TRBJ2-4; TRBD2 aligns across 8 bases. The CDR3 contains 16 residues. Germline V gene data show CDR1 as SGHRS and CDR2 as YFSETQ. Losses at the gene ends were 5 bases for V and 0 bases for J; bases not matched to a gene: 7. The CDR3 protein is CASSSGLALAKNIQYF. DNA of the CDR3: TGCGCCAGCAGTTCCGGACTAGCATTAGCCAAAAACATTCAGTACTTC.

This chain uses TRBV4-1 with TRBJ2-4; D remains unclear. This CDR3 comprises 16 residues. Looked up from germline, CDR1 is MGHRA and CDR2 is YSYEKL. Between the trimmed V and J ends, which lost 1 base and 3 bases, there was a span of 13 bases. CDR3 region: CASSQGWESVKNIQYF. The CDR3 bases are TGCGCCAGCAGCCAAGGCTGGGAAAGCGTCAAAAACATTCAGTACTTC.

This clonotype was seen more than once but under ten times. V usage is TRBV27 and J usage is TRBJ2-3, with D maybe TRBD1 (6 bases). Germline CDR1 MNHEY, CDR2 SMNVEV (reference sequence). V was trimmed by 6 bases and J by 1 base, leaving 14 bases between them. This CDR3 has 15 residues. The CDR3 loop reads CASRIQGRGTDTQYF. CDR3 in DNA: TGTGCCAGCAGAATACAGGGAAGGGGCACAGATACGCAGTATTTT.

This chain uses TRBV15 with TRBJ1-5; TRBD1 might be the D (5 bases). The germline V and J ends were trimmed by 3 bases and 9 bases, with 18 bases remaining between them. The germline V gene encodes CDR1 LNHNV and CDR2 YYDKDF (reference sequence). CDR3 length: 15 amino acids. Here the CDR3 reads CATSRWTRVKRPQHF. CDR3 in DNA: TGTGCCACCAGCAGGTGGACAAGGGTGAAAAGGCCCCAGCATTTT.

This clonotype has more than one count but fewer than ten. This CDR3 is missing its conserved last phenylalanine or tryptophan, likely due to a read error. J is TRBJ2-7 and V is TRBV7-8; D is unclear. The CDR3 contains 11 residues. Between the trimmed V and J ends, which lost 5 bases and 4 bases, there was a span of 6 bases. Germline V gives CDR1 SGHVS, CDR2 FQNEAQ. The CDR3 protein is CASSPRYEQYY. The CDR3 DNA reads TGTGCCAGCAGCCCGCGTTACGAGCAGTACTAC.

This clonotype was seen at least ten times. V and J are TRBV2 and TRBJ2-7; D is unclear. The CDR3 has 12 amino acids. V was clipped by 7 bases and J by 2 bases, with 9 bases between them. Germline CDR1 is SNHLY and CDR2 is FYNNEI. The CDR3 coding sequence is TGTGCCAGCAAGGTCGATACCTACGAGCAGTACTTC. It is translated as CASKVDTYEQYF.

This clonotype was counted at least ten times. This chain connects TRBV10-3 to TRBJ2-4, with 12 bases lining up with TRBD2. The germline CDR1 and CDR2 sequences are ENHRY and SYGVKD. V trimming: 6 bases; J trimming: 0 bases; junction bases outside the gene matches: 6. This CDR3 contains 17 residues. The CDR3, as DNA: TGTGCCATCAGCGACGCTAGCGGGAGGGTAGCCAAAAACATTCAGTACTTC. Its translation: CAISDASGRVAKNIQYF.

This clonotype has a handful of counts. This sequence may be a read error, since a much larger clone differs from it by one base. The CDR3 DNA sequence: TGTGCCAGCACCTTTAGGACTAGCTTCTACGAGCAGTACTTC. As protein: CASTFRTSFYEQYF. The chain joins TRBV5-6 to TRBJ2-7; 8 positions agree with TRBD2. Trimming at V came to 6 bases and at J to 3 bases, leaving 8 bases not matched to a gene. Per germline, CDR1 SGHDT and CDR2 YYEEEE. The CDR3 sequence is 14 residues long.

This rearrangement joins TRBV20-1 to TRBJ2-2; TRBD2 aligns across 13 bases. From germline, CDR1 is DFQATT and CDR2 SNEGSKA (reference sequence). The J segment lost 4 bases and the V segment lost 1 base, leaving 9 bases of the junction unmatched. This CDR3 has 18 amino acids. For the CDR3, the DNA is TGCAGTGCTAGAGGTTTTACTAGCGGGAGGGCCAGCACCGGGGAGCTGTTTTTT. This sequence encodes CSARGFTSGRASTGELFF.